Below are 32 T cell receptor beta chains sequenced from a single sample in a study of T-cell memory formation after mild COVID-19. TCRdb reprocessed the 5' RACE reads via MiXCR and lists one record per CDR3 protein. The table has some 210,000 distinct CDR3 sequences, 10% to 13% seen once; the top ten hold approximately 3%. Sequencing was carried out using PBMCs or a T cell subset sorted from them (not recorded which). Every receptor here comes from a man younger than 30 who had mild COVID-19 (a few samples of this study predate the infection). Cell type and time point are not known.

This rearrangement joins TRBV24-1 to TRBJ2-2, with TRBD2 matching 10 bases. The CDR3 spans 16 residues. Losses at the gene ends were 2 bases for V and 6 bases for J; bases not matched to a gene: 5. Germline assignment: CDR1 KGHDR and CDR2 SFDVKD. This CDR3 is CATSDSRLAGAGELFF. The CDR3 coding sequence is TGTGCCACCAGTGATTCTCGCCTAGCGGGGGCCGGGGAGCTGTTTTTT.

This clonotype was detected only a few times. The CDR3 nucleotides are TGTGCCAGCAGCCTCCGCGGGATTGACTATGGCTACACCTTC. Residues: CASSLRGIDYGYTF. The chain employs TRBV7-9 and TRBJ1-2; D ambiguous. Germline CDR1 and CDR2: SEHNR and FQNEAQ (reference sequence). CDR3 size: 14 residues. V gave up 5 bases and J gave up 3 bases, with 13 bases separating them.

This clonotype was seen only a few times. This rearrangement joins TRBV27 to TRBJ2-5; D is tentatively TRBD1 or TRBD2 (5 bases each). V was clipped by 7 bases and J by 5 bases, with 14 bases between them. CDR1 is MNHEY and CDR2 is SMNVEV in the germline V gene (reference sequence). The CDR3 covers 13 residues. CDR3 DNA: TGTGCCAGCATGGGGGATGTGCGTGAGACCCAGTACTTC. Amino acids: CASMGDVRETQYF.

In DNA form, the CDR3 reads TGTGCCAGCAGCACCGACAGTCTCACTGAAGCTTTCTTT. Encoded protein: CASSTDSLTEAFF. J is TRBJ1-1 and V is TRBV11-3, with D maybe TRBD1 (5 bases). CDR3 length: 13 residues. The ends were cut back, 5 bases at V and 4 bases at J, with 11 bases in the middle. CDR1 and CDR2 from the germline V gene are SGHNT and YENEEA. The whole variable domain, remainder taken from reference TRBV11-3 and TRBJ1-1, is EAGVVQSPRYKIIEKKQPVAFWCNPISGHNTLYWYLQNLGQGPELLIRYENEEAVDDSQLPKDRFSAERLKGVDSTLKIQPAELGDSAVYLCASSTDSLTEAFFGQGTRLTVV.

The chain recombines TRBV7-9 with TRBJ1-1; D call uncertain. The germline gives CDR1 SEHNR, CDR2 FQNEAQ (reference sequence). V was shortened by 1 base and J by 5 bases, with 14 bases between the two germline ends. The CDR3 loop spans 15 amino acids. DNA of the CDR3: TGTGCCAGCAGCTTAGTTCCCAACAGTAATACTGAAGCTTTCTTT. Translation gives CASSLVPNSNTEAFF.

The chain combines TRBV28 with TRBJ1-2; D might be TRBD1 (5 bases). Germline V lookup: CDR1 MDHEN, CDR2 SYDVKM. Trimming cost V 3 bases and J 7 bases, with 12 bases left between them. The CDR3 is 13 amino acids. The CDR3 nucleotides read TGTGCCAGCAGTTTCCCCGGGGCGCGTGGCTACACCTTC. It specifies CASSFPGARGYTF.

This chain joins TRBV20-1 and TRBJ1-6; D is uncertain. CDR1 is DFQATT, CDR2 SNEGSKA, per germline (reference sequence). The CDR3 runs 15 residues. V shed 3 bases and J shed 2 bases, with 11 bases lying between them. The CDR3 DNA is TGCAGTGCTAGTCACCATACCGCCTATAATTCACCCCTCCACTTT. It yields the protein CSASHHTAYNSPLHF.

This clonotype was seen many times. V and J are TRBV7-2 and TRBJ2-4; TRBD1 matches at 7 bases. V shed 1 base and J 1 base; nucleotides not matched to a gene: 13. The CDR3 extends over 19 amino acids. Germline V CDR1 and CDR2: SGHTA, FQGNSA. The CDR3 bases are TGTGCCAGCAGCTTAGGAGGCAGGGGGACCATGTTGGCCAAAAACATTCAGTACTTC. Translating gives CASSLGGRGTMLAKNIQYF.

This clonotype appeared a few times. V and J are TRBV21-1 and TRBJ2-3; the table's D call of TRBD2 was not tested on the DNA. TRBV21-1 is classified as a pseudogene. The CDR3 is 17 residues long. In DNA form, the CDR3 reads TGTGCCAGCAGCCTCCCTCTGCGGGGGGGGTACACAGATACGCAGTATTTT. This gives the protein CASSLPLRGGYTDTQYF.

This rearrangement joins TRBV7-3 to TRBJ1-1, with D hard to call. V was pared by 4 bases and J by 3 bases, with 9 bases between. This CDR3 region has 13 residues. The V gene's germline CDR1 is SGHTA and CDR2 FQGTGA. The CDR3 nucleotides are TGTGCCAGCAGCTCTGTTGCGGACACTGAAGCTTTCTTT. Amino acid sequence: CASSSVADTEAFF.

This clonotype occurred a few times. The V call is TRBV7-2, the J call TRBJ2-2, with a possible D match to TRBD2 (6 bases). Per the germline V gene, CDR1 is SGHTA and CDR2 is FQGNSA. The V end lost 1 base, the J end lost 9 bases, and 15 bases lay between the germline ends. This CDR3 region has 15 residues. Here the CDR3 reads CASSLGGTDARELFF. In DNA, the CDR3 is TGTGCCAGCAGCTTAGGCGGGACGGACGCCCGGGAGCTGTTTTTT.

V usage is TRBV6-1 and J usage is TRBJ2-2; D not certain. V was pared by 7 bases and J by 6 bases, with 9 bases between. Germline lookup yields CDR1 MNHNS and CDR2 SASEGT. CDR3 length: 12 amino acids. The CDR3 loop is CASISVPGELFF. The CDR3 DNA is TGTGCCAGCATCTCTGTCCCCGGGGAGCTGTTTTTT.

The chain uses TRBV9 and TRBJ2-3, with a weak D call TRBD1 (6 bases). Germline assignment: CDR1 SGDLS and CDR2 YYNGEE. The ends were cut back, 6 bases at V and 3 bases at J, with 17 bases in the middle. The CDR3 sequence is 15 residues long. The CDR3 nucleotides are TGTGCCAGCAACTTAGGGGGAATGGAGACAGATACGCAGTATTTT. Amino acids: CASNLGGMETDTQYF.

V is TRBV20-1 and J is TRBJ1-1; D unclear. The CDR3 consists of 8 residues. Trimming removed 8 bases at V and 7 bases at J, with 5 bases between. Per the germline V gene, CDR1 is DFQATT and CDR2 is SNEGSKA (reference sequence). As DNA, the CDR3 is TGCAGTCCCAATGAAGCTTTCTTT. Translating it yields CSPNEAFF.

This rearrangement joins TRBV29-1 to TRBJ1-1, with 8 nucleotides matching TRBD1. J lost 1 base, V lost 6 bases, and 4 bases had no gene match. This CDR3 contains 13 residues. Germline-derived CDR1 and CDR2 are SQVTM and ANQGSEA. As DNA, the CDR3 is TGCAGCGTGGTACAGGGGGGGAACACTGAAGCTTTCTTT. It yields the protein CSVVQGGNTEAFF.

This chain joins TRBV7-2 and TRBJ1-6; unclear D gene. The CDR3 length is 15 residues. With 6 bases removed from V and 2 bases from J, the gap between germline ends came to 11 bases. From germline, CDR1 is SGHTA and CDR2 FQGNSA. The CDR3: CASRALGTYNSPLHF. In DNA, the CDR3 is TGTGCCAGCAGGGCGCTCGGCACCTATAATTCACCCCTCCACTTT.

This clonotype has at least ten counts. This chain links TRBV5-1 with TRBJ2-7; TRBD2 matches at 7 bases. The V and J ends lost 4 bases and 1 base, in that order; junction bases with no gene match: 5. Germline V gene data show CDR1 as SGHRS and CDR2 as YFSETQ. The CDR3 is made up of 14 amino acids. The CDR3 DNA reads TGCGCCAGCAGCGGGGGAGGGTCGTCCTACGAGCAGTACTTC. This encodes CASSGGGSSYEQYF.

The chain carries TRBV2 and TRBJ2-4; D is undetermined. This CDR3 is 12 amino acids long. The germline V gene encodes CDR1 SNHLY and CDR2 FYNNEI. V lost 2 bases, J lost 12 bases, and 11 bases lay in between. The CDR3 spells CASSETQSGQYF. In nucleotides, the CDR3 is TGTGCCAGCAGTGAAACCCAATCGGGTCAGTACTTC.

This clonotype was counted a few times. The V call is TRBV7-2, the J call TRBJ2-4, with 8 bases aligning to TRBD1. CDR1 and CDR2 from the germline V gene are SGHTA and FQGNSA. The CDR3 consists of 17 residues. V was clipped by 5 bases and J by 3 bases; unmatched bases: 12. This CDR3 reads CASSLRRQGAVKNIQYF. The CDR3 DNA follows: TGTGCCAGCAGCCTTAGGAGGCAGGGGGCGGTCAAAAACATTCAGTACTTC.

This clonotype was seen at least ten times. This chain uses TRBV11-2 with TRBJ2-6; unclear D gene. The CDR3 spans 16 residues. V was pared by 1 base and J by 0 bases, with 7 bases between. The germline CDR1 and CDR2 sequences are SGHAT and FQNNGV. The CDR3 DNA follows: TGTGCCAGCAGCTTAGGGGATCCCTCTGGGGCCAACGTCCTGACTTTC. This codes for CASSLGDPSGANVLTF. The variable domain in full, completed from reference TRBV11-2 and TRBJ2-6, reads EAGVAQSPRYKIIEKRQSVAFWCNPISGHATLYWYQQILGQGPKLLIQFQNNGVVDDSQLPKDRFSAERLKGVDSTLKIQPAKLEDSAVYLCASSLGDPSGANVLTFGAGSRLTVL.

This sequence joins TRBV2 and TRBJ1-1, with D maybe TRBD1 (5 bases). Trimming left V 3 bases short and J 3 bases short, with 11 bases between. Germline CDR1 is SNHLY and CDR2 is FYNNEI. The CDR3 has 14 amino acids. The CDR3 spells CASSETEAHTEAFF. The CDR3 DNA reads as TGTGCCAGCAGTGAGACAGAAGCGCACACTGAAGCTTTCTTT.

This clonotype has only a few counts. This chain uses TRBV24-1 with TRBJ2-5, with 9 bases aligning to TRBD2. This CDR3 contains 14 residues. J lost 1 base, V lost 5 bases, and 1 base had no gene match. Germline CDR1 is KGHDR and CDR2 is SFDVKD. CDR3 amino acids: CATSVAGAQETQYF. The CDR3 DNA reads as TGTGCCACCAGTGTAGCGGGGGCCCAAGAGACCCAGTACTTC.

V and J are TRBV7-2 and TRBJ1-2, with D maybe TRBD1 (6 bases). CDR3 length: 17 amino acids. Germline V CDR1 and CDR2: SGHTA, FQGNSA. V was pared by 2 bases and J by 6 bases, with 22 bases between. The CDR3 DNA reads TGTGCCAGCAGCTTAAACAGGGCGAGCAGAGGCAGAGATGGCTACACCTTC. Translated: CASSLNRASRGRDGYTF.

The CDR3 coding sequence is TGTGCCAGCAGCCGTGAAACTAGCGTCCCTCAAGATACGCAGTATTTT. Amino acids: CASSRETSVPQDTQYF. V gene TRBV9 combines with J gene TRBJ2-3; TRBD2 matches at 7 bases. Germline CDR1 is SGDLS and CDR2 is YYNGEE. V lost 4 bases, J lost 5 bases, and 13 bases stayed unmatched. The CDR3 loop spans 16 amino acids.

This clonotype was counted a few times. This chain uses TRBV5-1 with TRBJ2-1; D might be TRBD1 (6 bases). The CDR3 has 14 amino acids. Germline V lookup: CDR1 SGHRS, CDR2 YFSETQ. Trimming pared 0 bases from V and 7 bases from J, leaving 11 bases between. The CDR3 sequence is CASSLGSGENEQFF. The CDR3 DNA reads as TGCGCCAGCAGCTTGGGATCAGGGGAAAATGAGCAGTTCTTC.

This clonotype has at least ten counts. The chain couples TRBV7-2 to TRBJ1-2; TRBD1 matches 9 bases. The CDR3 is 18 residues long. Looked up from germline, CDR1 is SGHTA and CDR2 is FQGNSA. Trimming cost V 5 bases and J 1 base; bases outside gene matches: 14. In nucleotides, the CDR3 is TGTGCCAGCAGCCGACCGAGGACAGGGGACCTAGATAACTATGGCTACACCTTC. It is translated as CASSRPRTGDLDNYGYTF.

In its sample, this clonotype was seen a few times. This rearrangement joins TRBV7-2 to TRBJ2-5; D not certain. The length of the CDR3 is 12 residues. Germline V gives CDR1 SGHTA, CDR2 FQGNSA. The V end was cut by 5 bases, the J end by 5 bases, with 9 bases between. CDR3 loop: CASSGYAETQYF. DNA for the CDR3: TGTGCCAGCAGCGGGTATGCGGAGACCCAGTACTTC.

This clonotype was seen repeatedly, ten times or more. This chain uses TRBV12-3 or TRBV12-4 with TRBJ2-3, with TRBD2 as a possible D gene (6 bases). The CDR3 is 14 residues long. V lost 3 bases and J 4 bases, leaving 11 bases between the germline ends. The CDR3 here is CASSFRDSADTQYF. In DNA form, the CDR3 reads TGTGCCAGCAGTTTCCGGGACTCCGCAGATACGCAGTATTTT.

This clonotype was seen repeatedly, ten times or more. The rearrangement uses TRBV7-2 and TRBJ2-7; 9 bases are a match to TRBD2. The germline V gene encodes CDR1 SGHTA and CDR2 FQGNSA. CDR3 length: 14 amino acids. The V gene end was trimmed by 7 bases and the J gene end by 0 bases; junction bases not matched to a gene: 4. This CDR3 reads CASKRGDSSYEQYF. The CDR3 DNA sequence: TGTGCCAGCAAGCGGGGGGACAGCTCCTACGAGCAGTACTTC.

In this sample, this clonotype turned up a few times. The rearrangement uses TRBV12-3 or TRBV12-4 and TRBJ1-3; weak D call: TRBD1 (5 bases). V dropped 4 bases and J dropped 0 bases, with 16 bases sitting between them. The CDR3 has 17 amino acids. CDR3 bases: TGTGCCAGCAGTTCAACGGGACTCCGAAGCTCTGGAAACACCATATATTTT. Its protein product is CASSSTGLRSSGNTIYF.

In its sample, this clonotype was seen a few times. V gene TRBV7-9 combines with J gene TRBJ2-7, with TRBD2 matching over 7 bases. Germline V gene data show CDR1 as SEHNR and CDR2 as FQNEAQ (reference sequence). The J segment lost 1 base and the V segment lost 5 bases, leaving 11 bases of the junction unmatched. The CDR3 is made up of 16 amino acids. The CDR3 DNA sequence: TGTGCCAGCAGCCTTGTTGGGGGGGATGGATCCTACGAGCAGTACGTC. Translating it yields CASSLVGGDGSYEQYV.

Ten or more counts support this clonotype. The chain uses TRBV29-1 and TRBJ2-5; TRBD1 is a possible D gene (8 bases). This CDR3 region has 14 residues. V lost 7 bases, J lost 5 bases, and 20 bases lay in between. CDR1 SQVTM and CDR2 ANQGSEA come from the germline V gene. Here the CDR3 DNA reads TGCAGCGCCACGGGAGGACAGGGATGGGAGACCCAGTACTTC. Its translation: CSATGGQGWETQYF.